A selection of T cell receptor beta chains follows, all from one sample in a study of T cell responses to AZD1222 COVID-19 vaccine. Sequenced by immunoSEQ multiplex PCR; TCRdb stores in-frame clones only, minus some. The sample includes roughly 150,000 clones, 85% to 90% of them seen just once. The sample consisted of peripheral blood, taken 28 days after the second AZD1222 dose. All receptors derive from an adult who received the AZD1222 COVID-19 vaccine. Both conserved end residues are part of each CDR3. The D gene is left open where the match is weak. The size of a clone is reported for some rows only, either as once, few or many, or as a class for expanded clones.

j_call: TRBJ2-2
clone_size: NA
v_call: TRBV28
d_call: NA
cdr3_aa: CASSLWDSNTGELFF
cdr3_nt: TGTGCCAGCAGTTTGTGGGACTCAAACACCGGGGAGCTGTTTTTT

j_call: TRBJ2-5
clone_size: NA
v_call: TRBV25-1
d_call: TRBD2
cdr3_aa: CASSEWTSSRETQYF
cdr3_nt: TGTGCCAGCAGTGAGTGGACTAGCAGCCGAGAGACCCAGTACTTC

j_call: TRBJ2-1
clone_size: NA
v_call: TRBV30
d_call: TRBD2
cdr3_aa: CAWSVLGGSKVGEQFF
cdr3_nt: TGTGCCTGGAGTGTTCTTGGCGGGAGTAAGGTCGGTGAGCAGTTCTTC

j_call: TRBJ2-5
clone_size: NA
v_call: TRBV7-6
d_call: NA
cdr3_aa: CASSSVETQYF
cdr3_nt: TGTGCCAGCAGCTCAGTGGAGACCCAGTACTTC

j_call: TRBJ2-2
clone_size: NA
v_call: TRBV19
d_call: TRBD2
cdr3_aa: CASSPGLANTGELFF
cdr3_nt: TGTGCCAGTAGCCCGGGACTAGCGAACACCGGGGAGCTGTTTTTT

j_call: TRBJ1-5
clone_size: NA
v_call: TRBV28
d_call: TRBD1
cdr3_aa: CASRRLGQGNQPQHF
cdr3_nt: TGTGCCAGCAGGCGATTGGGACAGGGCAATCAGCCCCAGCATTTT

j_call: TRBJ1-2
clone_size: NA
v_call: TRBV12-3/TRBV12-4
d_call: NA
cdr3_aa: CASRPGVNGGYTF
cdr3_nt: TGTGCCAGCAGGCCAGGGGTAAATGGTGGCTACACCTTC

j_call: TRBJ1-1
clone_size: NA
v_call: TRBV11-2
d_call: NA
cdr3_aa: CASSAKSGGWTEAFF
cdr3_nt: TGTGCCAGCAGCGCTAAATCCGGGGGTTGGACTGAAGCTTTCTTT

j_call: TRBJ1-4
clone_size: NA
v_call: TRBV2
d_call: NA
cdr3_aa: CASSARFNEKLFF
cdr3_nt: TGTGCCAGCAGTGCGAGATTTAATGAAAAACTGTTTTTT

j_call: TRBJ1-5
clone_size: NA
v_call: TRBV6-5
d_call: NA
cdr3_aa: CASLGRDSNQPQHF
cdr3_nt: TGTGCCAGCTTAGGCAGGGATAGCAATCAGCCCCAGCATTTT

j_call: TRBJ1-2
clone_size: NA
v_call: TRBV30
d_call: NA
cdr3_aa: CAWSYSDDYGYTF
cdr3_nt: TGTGCCTGGAGTTATTCAGACGACTATGGCTACACCTTC

j_call: TRBJ2-5
clone_size: NA
v_call: TRBV9
d_call: NA
cdr3_aa: CASSPHGETQYF
cdr3_nt: TGTGCCAGCAGCCCCCACGGAGAGACCCAGTACTTC

j_call: TRBJ2-7
clone_size: NA
v_call: TRBV4-2
d_call: TRBD1
cdr3_aa: CASSPRDSSYEQYF
cdr3_nt: TGTGCCAGCAGCCCTAGGGACAGCTCCTACGAGCAGTACTTC

j_call: TRBJ2-2
clone_size: NA
v_call: TRBV15
d_call: NA
cdr3_aa: CATSSTRQNTGELFF
cdr3_nt: TGTGCCACCAGCAGTACCAGACAGAACACCGGGGAGCTGTTTTTT

j_call: TRBJ1-5
clone_size: NA
v_call: TRBV28
d_call: NA
cdr3_aa: CASSLPGQTDQPQHF
cdr3_nt: TGTGCCAGCAGCCTCCCTGGACAGACGGATCAGCCCCAGCATTTT

j_call: TRBJ2-4
clone_size: once
v_call: TRBV7-9
d_call: TRBD2
cdr3_aa: CASSSAAGGIQYF
cdr3_nt: TGTGCCAGCAGCTCAGCGGCGGGGGGGATTCAGTACTTC

j_call: TRBJ1-3
clone_size: NA
v_call: TRBV28
d_call: NA
cdr3_aa: CASSLGGRTGNTIYF
cdr3_nt: TGTGCCAGCAGTTTGGGGGGGCGGACTGGAAACACCATATATTTT

j_call: TRBJ1-3
clone_size: NA
v_call: TRBV15
d_call: TRBD1
cdr3_aa: CATSGSGTGNTIYF
cdr3_nt: TGTGCCACCAGCGGTTCCGGGACAGGGAACACCATATATTTT

j_call: TRBJ2-7
clone_size: NA
v_call: TRBV2
d_call: NA
cdr3_aa: CASRRGGYEQYF
cdr3_nt: TGTGCCAGCAGAAGGGGTGGCTACGAGCAGTACTTC

j_call: TRBJ2-2
clone_size: NA
v_call: TRBV5-1
d_call: TRBD1
cdr3_aa: CASSLSTGTGELFF
cdr3_nt: TGCGCCAGCAGCTTGTCGACAGGGACCGGGGAGCTGTTTTTT

j_call: TRBJ1-3
clone_size: NA
v_call: TRBV28
d_call: NA
cdr3_aa: CATQGQPSGNTIYF
cdr3_nt: TGTGCCACCCAGGGGCAGCCCTCTGGAAACACCATATATTTT

j_call: TRBJ1-2
clone_size: NA
v_call: TRBV24-1
d_call: NA
cdr3_aa: CATSDSRASYYGYTF
cdr3_nt: TGTGCCACCAGTGATTCCCGGGCCTCGTACTATGGCTACACCTTC

j_call: TRBJ1-2
clone_size: NA
v_call: TRBV29-1
d_call: TRBD1
cdr3_aa: CSVGGGGTGAESGYTF
cdr3_nt: TGCAGCGTTGGGGGCGGAGGGACAGGAGCTGAAAGCGGCTACACCTTC

j_call: TRBJ1-4
clone_size: NA
v_call: TRBV7-9
d_call: TRBD1
cdr3_aa: CASRGQGAETNEKLFF
cdr3_nt: TGTGCCAGCAGGGGACAGGGGGCGGAAACTAATGAAAAACTGTTTTTT

j_call: TRBJ2-3
clone_size: NA
v_call: TRBV28
d_call: NA
cdr3_aa: CASSSETRGTDTQYF
cdr3_nt: TGTGCCAGCAGCTCCGAGACCCGGGGCACAGATACGCAGTATTTT

j_call: TRBJ1-5
clone_size: once
v_call: TRBV3-1/TRBV3-2
d_call: NA
cdr3_aa: CASSQDRGGPQHF
cdr3_nt: TGTGCCAGCAGCCAAGATCGGGGGGGACCCCAGCATTTT

j_call: TRBJ1-5
clone_size: NA
v_call: TRBV7-2
d_call: NA
cdr3_aa: CASSPGQPNQPQHF
cdr3_nt: TGTGCCAGCAGCCCTGGACAGCCCAATCAGCCCCAGCATTTT

j_call: TRBJ1-1
clone_size: NA
v_call: TRBV27
d_call: NA
cdr3_aa: CASGNTEAFF
cdr3_nt: TGTGCCAGTGGGAACACTGAAGCTTTCTTT

j_call: TRBJ1-5
clone_size: NA
v_call: TRBV3-1/TRBV3-2
d_call: TRBD1
cdr3_aa: CASSQEGGTGNQPQHF
cdr3_nt: TGTGCCAGCAGCCAAGAAGGTGGGACAGGGAATCAGCCCCAGCATTTT

j_call: TRBJ2-5
clone_size: NA
v_call: TRBV6-5
d_call: TRBD1
cdr3_aa: CASSIDRVRETQYF
cdr3_nt: TGTGCCAGCAGTATCGACAGGGTCCGGGAGACCCAGTACTTC

j_call: TRBJ1-2
clone_size: few
v_call: TRBV28
d_call: NA
cdr3_aa: CASSPGSRGYTF
cdr3_nt: TGTGCCAGCAGTCCCGGGTCGAGGGGCTACACCTTC

j_call: TRBJ1-4
clone_size: NA
v_call: TRBV3-1/TRBV3-2
d_call: NA
cdr3_aa: CASSQGGGLREKLFF
cdr3_nt: TGTGCCAGCAGCCAAGGGGGGGGGCTGCGTGAAAAACTGTTTTTT

j_call: TRBJ1-3
clone_size: NA
v_call: TRBV29-1
d_call: TRBD1
cdr3_aa: CSATGSSGNTIYF
cdr3_nt: TGCAGCGCGACAGGGAGCTCTGGAAACACCATATATTTT

j_call: TRBJ1-5
clone_size: once
v_call: TRBV4-2
d_call: NA
cdr3_aa: CASSQVQGKGHNQPQHF
cdr3_nt: TGTGCCAGCAGCCAAGTCCAGGGGAAGGGGCACAATCAGCCCCAGCATTTT

j_call: TRBJ1-1
clone_size: NA
v_call: TRBV1
d_call: NA
cdr3_aa: CTSSQDHRISNTEAFF
cdr3_nt: TGCACCAGCAGCCAAGATCACCGGATTTCGAACACTGAAGCTTTCTTT

j_call: TRBJ1-1
clone_size: NA
v_call: TRBV7-9
d_call: NA
cdr3_aa: CASSLNTEAFF
cdr3_nt: TGTGCCAGCAGCTTAAACACTGAAGCTTTCTTT

j_call: TRBJ2-1
clone_size: NA
v_call: TRBV15
d_call: NA
cdr3_aa: CATSRGLTGGSYNEQFF
cdr3_nt: TGTGCCACCAGCAGAGGTCTTACAGGCGGCTCCTACAATGAGCAGTTCTTC

j_call: TRBJ1-5
clone_size: NA
v_call: TRBV5-1
d_call: TRBD1
cdr3_aa: CASSESGGSNQPQHF
cdr3_nt: TGCGCCAGCAGCGAATCAGGGGGTAGCAATCAGCCCCAGCATTTT

j_call: TRBJ2-2
clone_size: few
v_call: TRBV5-4
d_call: NA
cdr3_aa: CASSPGRQRTGELFF
cdr3_nt: TGTGCCAGCAGCCCGGGTCGACAGAGAACCGGGGAGCTGTTTTTT

j_call: TRBJ1-2
clone_size: NA
v_call: TRBV19
d_call: NA
cdr3_aa: CASSIAGLDYGYTF
cdr3_nt: TGTGCCAGTAGTATTGCAGGATTAGACTATGGCTACACCTTC

j_call: TRBJ2-3
clone_size: NA
v_call: TRBV19
d_call: NA
cdr3_aa: CASGSAGTDTQYF
cdr3_nt: TGTGCCAGCGGGTCGGCGGGCACAGATACGCAGTATTTT

j_call: TRBJ1-1
clone_size: NA
v_call: TRBV11-1
d_call: NA
cdr3_aa: CASSPRGGNTEAFF
cdr3_nt: TGTGCCAGCAGCCCTAGGGGGGGGAACACTGAAGCTTTCTTT

j_call: TRBJ2-1
clone_size: NA
v_call: TRBV5-1
d_call: NA
cdr3_aa: CASSPGTTKDNEQFF
cdr3_nt: TGCGCCAGCAGCCCCGGAACCACGAAGGACAATGAGCAGTTCTTC

j_call: TRBJ2-3
clone_size: NA
v_call: TRBV9
d_call: NA
cdr3_aa: CASSVVAGDPDTQYF
cdr3_nt: TGTGCCAGCAGCGTAGTGGCAGGGGACCCAGATACGCAGTATTTT

j_call: TRBJ2-7
clone_size: NA
v_call: TRBV5-6
d_call: TRBD2
cdr3_aa: CASSFRGLAGGAEQYF
cdr3_nt: TGTGCCAGCAGCTTCCGTGGACTAGCGGGAGGTGCCGAGCAGTACTTC

j_call: TRBJ2-1
clone_size: few
v_call: TRBV7-2
d_call: NA
cdr3_aa: CASSLSGAPYNEQFF
cdr3_nt: TGTGCCAGCAGCTTATCAGGGGCCCCCTACAATGAGCAGTTCTTC

j_call: TRBJ1-3
clone_size: NA
v_call: TRBV3-1/TRBV3-2
d_call: NA
cdr3_aa: CASSHRGAGNTIYF
cdr3_nt: TGTGCCAGCAGCCACAGGGGCGCCGGAAACACCATATATTTT

j_call: TRBJ1-2
clone_size: NA
v_call: TRBV2
d_call: TRBD1
cdr3_aa: CASSEVQGARGYTF
cdr3_nt: TGTGCCAGCAGTGAAGTTCAGGGGGCGCGTGGCTACACCTTC

j_call: TRBJ1-1
clone_size: NA
v_call: TRBV27
d_call: NA
cdr3_aa: CASSLSGGLNTEAFF
cdr3_nt: TGTGCCAGCAGTTTATCGGGGGGGCTAAACACTGAAGCTTTCTTT

j_call: TRBJ2-3
clone_size: NA
v_call: TRBV9
d_call: NA
cdr3_aa: CASSTQGYPTDTQYF
cdr3_nt: TGTGCCAGCAGTACCCAGGGTTATCCGACAGATACGCAGTATTTT

j_call: TRBJ1-5
clone_size: NA
v_call: TRBV6-5
d_call: NA
cdr3_aa: CASRPDRISNQPQHF
cdr3_nt: TGTGCCAGCAGGCCGGATAGGATTAGCAATCAGCCCCAGCATTTT

j_call: TRBJ2-2
clone_size: once
v_call: TRBV28
d_call: NA
cdr3_aa: CASSPPGNTGELFF
cdr3_nt: TGTGCCAGCAGCCCCCCAGGGAACACCGGGGAGCTGTTTTTT

j_call: TRBJ2-7
clone_size: NA
v_call: TRBV5-8
d_call: TRBD1
cdr3_aa: CASSRAQGATPKQYF
cdr3_nt: TGTGCCAGCAGCCGGGCACAGGGGGCTACACCGAAGCAGTACTTC

j_call: TRBJ1-5
clone_size: NA
v_call: TRBV10-2
d_call: NA
cdr3_aa: CASSEYRVDQPQHF
cdr3_nt: TGCGCCAGCAGTGAGTACAGGGTGGACCAGCCCCAGCATTTT

j_call: TRBJ1-5
clone_size: NA
v_call: TRBV11-2
d_call: NA
cdr3_aa: CASSFTGLGPQHF
cdr3_nt: TGTGCCAGCAGCTTCACAGGGTTGGGCCCCCAGCATTTT